This T cell receptor (beta chain) was recovered during a study of T cells expressing NK-cell markers. Study results and limitations: Dominant NKG2C+ clonotype frequencies of about 1.0-7.0% of CD8+ T cells were measured in over five donors.

Turning to this clonotype: Antigen unknown.

TCRdb re-called the 5' RACE reads; every CDR3 protein appears as one record, without DNA. The sample data list roughly 160,000 distinct CDR3 sequences. The CDR3 has 13 amino acids. CDR1 is LGHDT, CDR2 YNNKEL, per germline (reference sequence). This sequence was found in a man aged 18 to 69 in good health. The chain couples TRBV3-1 to TRBJ2-2; TCRdb's D call, TRBD2, is unchecked because there is no DNA. The sequencing sample was made of blood T cells: a sorted CD56 or NKG2C T cell subset, CD4+ or CD8+ T cells, or bulk PBMC T cells (not recorded which). The CDR3 here is CASSPDLTGELFF.